The next 5 T cell receptor beta chains were all read from a single sample in a study of beta chain features in type 1 diabetes. Sequenced material consisted of expressed TCRB transcripts (all of the isolated RNA was reverse transcribed). This table comes from immunoSEQ multiplex PCR, and its TCRdb copy is limited to in-frame clones, with some not included. The sample has about 140,000 clones, about a tenth seen once; the top ten hold 0.5% to 0.65%. Sequencing used central memory CD4+ T cells from blood. These receptors all come from a woman between 40 and 50 years old in good health.

This clone was seen a few times. The chain combines TRBV27 with TRBJ1-5; 7 bases match TRBD1. This CDR3 spans 16 amino acids. V lost 6 bases and J lost 6; bases outside the gene matches: 14. CDR1 and CDR2 from the germline V gene are MNHEY and SMNVEV (reference sequence). The CDR3 loop is CASRRTPQGGSQPQHF. The DNA for the CDR3 is TGTGCCAGCAGGAGGACCCCGCAGGGGGGTAGTCAGCCCCAGCATTTT.

The chain links TRBV7-9 to TRBJ2-7; D remains unclear. The ends were cut back, 5 bases at V and 3 bases at J, with 8 bases in the middle. Germline V lookup: CDR1 SEHNR, CDR2 FQNEAQ (reference sequence). The CDR3 spans 12 residues. CDR3 residues: CASSPEFYEQYF. The CDR3 DNA sequence: TGTGCCAGCAGCCCAGAATTCTACGAGCAGTACTTC.

This chain joins TRBV11-2 and TRBJ2-5; D is possibly TRBD2 (5 bases). The CDR3 is 13 amino acids. Trimming stripped 3 bases from V and 5 bases from J, with 10 bases between. Germline values: CDR1 SGHAT, CDR2 FQNNGV. CDR3 loop: CASSLREWETQYF. The CDR3 coding sequence is TGTGCCAGCAGCTTGAGGGAGTGGGAGACCCAGTACTTC.

This rearrangement joins TRBV5-1 to TRBJ1-6; weak D call: TRBD1 (5 bases). CDR1 is SGHRS, CDR2 YFSETQ, per germline. The CDR3 length is 16 residues. Trimming pared 0 bases from V and 1 base from J, leaving 8 bases between. CDR3 in DNA: TGCGCCAGCAGCTTGGAAGGGGTATCCTATAATTCACCCCTCCACTTT. It specifies CASSLEGVSYNSPLHF.

This clone was seen a handful of times. The chain joins TRBV2 to TRBJ1-2; 7 bases map to TRBD1. Looked up from germline, CDR1 is SNHLY and CDR2 is FYNNEI. The CDR3 runs to 14 residues. J gave up 4 bases and V 10 bases, and 12 bases lay outside the gene matches. CDR3 nucleotides: TGTGCCATCCAAGGGGACAGCCACCTCTATGGCTACACCTTC. Translated, it gives CAIQGDSHLYGYTF.